What follows is one T cell receptor beta chain and its context. Its target is unknown. One end of the junction is discordant with germline, which a read error may explain. This specimen comes from a study of metastatic and nonmetastatic thyroid tumors. Study at large: Malignant and benign thyroid patients had repertoires compared in peripheral blood and tumor or nodule tissue. Notes on the study in general: When malignant thyroid tumors were compared with benign nodules, TCR beta diversity was reportedly significantly higher in the malignant tumors. This held in both blood and tumor samples.

Original processing notes: Variation in CDR3 across clinicopathological groups served as the basis for constructing a distant-metastasis classifier in papillary thyroid cancer. TCRdb reanalyzed the PCR reads with MiXCR. The V and J calls shown here were made by TCRdb, not taken from the authors' results. The sample yields more than 65,000 clones, 13% to 15% seen once. The CDR3 covers 13 residues. Treatment of any kind had been given to no patient before thyroid surgery. The receptor was isolated from a male donor with papillary thyroid cancer or a benign thyroid nodule (not recorded which). Some clones in this sample may be carry-over from other donors' samples. The rearrangement links TRBV12-3 or TRBV12-4 to TRBJ1-1; no definite D call. Sequencing was performed on blood. CDR3 coding DNA: TGTTCCAGCACTACAGCGGAGAACACTGAAGCTTTCTTT. It yields the protein CSSTTAENTEAFF.